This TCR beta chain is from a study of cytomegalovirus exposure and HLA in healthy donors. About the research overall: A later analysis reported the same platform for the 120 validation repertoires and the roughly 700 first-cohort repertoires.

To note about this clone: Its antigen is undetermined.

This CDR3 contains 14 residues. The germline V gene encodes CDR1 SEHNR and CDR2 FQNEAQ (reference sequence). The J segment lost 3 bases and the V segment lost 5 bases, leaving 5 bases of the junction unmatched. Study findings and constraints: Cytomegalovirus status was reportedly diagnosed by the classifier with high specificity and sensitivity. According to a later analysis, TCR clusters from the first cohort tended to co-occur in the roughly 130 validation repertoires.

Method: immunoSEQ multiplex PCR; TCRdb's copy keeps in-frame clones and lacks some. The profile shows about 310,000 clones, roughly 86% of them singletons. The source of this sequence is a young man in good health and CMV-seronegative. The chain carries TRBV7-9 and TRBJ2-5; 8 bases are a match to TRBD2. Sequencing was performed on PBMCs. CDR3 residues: CASSTGGVKETQYF. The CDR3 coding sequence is TGTGCCAGCAGCACCGGGGGGGTGAAAGAGACCCAGTACTTC.